The next 8 T cell receptor beta chains were all read from a single sample in a study of OX40 agonist ivuxolimab in advanced cancers. The protocol was immunoSEQ multiplex PCR, while the TCRdb copy is restricted to in-frame clones and leaves out a portion. The sample holds about 77,000 clones, around 92% seen once. The material sequenced was CD4+ or CD8+ T cells sorted from blood, taken in a trial of the OX40 agonist ivuxolimab. The receptor source for this set is an adult with an advanced solid tumor such as melanoma, head and neck, liver or kidney cancer.

CDR3 nucleotides: TGTGCCAGCACTAGGGTTGGGGCTGAAGCTTTCTTT. Residues: CASTRVGAEAFF. This sequence joins TRBV6-5 and TRBJ1-1; no clear D gene. Germline CDR1 and CDR2: MNHEY and SVGAGI. V gave up 7 bases and J gave up 6 bases, with 12 bases separating them. The CDR3 covers 12 residues.

This chain uses TRBV5-1 with TRBJ2-1, with 11 bases identical to TRBD2. With V trimmed by 3 bases and J by 2 bases, 7 bases remained unmatched. The CDR3 spans 17 residues. Germline V gene sequence: CDR1 SGHRS, CDR2 YFSETQ. CDR3 nucleotide sequence: TGCGCCAGCAGCTACCCAATAGCGGGAGGGCCCTACAATGAGCAGTTCTTC. Translating gives CASSYPIAGGPYNEQFF.

The V and J genes are TRBV6-5 and TRBJ1-1; D is undetermined. Germline V gene data show CDR1 as MNHEY and CDR2 as SVGAGI. V was clipped by 6 bases and J by 8 bases, with 16 bases between them. The CDR3 is 13 residues long. DNA of the CDR3: TGTGCCAGCAGACGTCCGTTAAACGGGGAAGCTTTCTTT. Amino acids: CASRRPLNGEAFF.

This clone is a singleton in its sample. The V and J genes are TRBV5-5 and TRBJ1-5; a possible D gene is TRBD1 (5 bases). Trimming stripped 4 bases from V and 4 bases from J, with 12 bases between. Germline V lookup: CDR1 SGHKS, CDR2 YYEKEE (reference sequence). The CDR3 length is 14 residues. The CDR3 here is CASSPGLQNQPQHF. The CDR3 nucleotides read TGTGCCAGCAGCCCGGGACTTCAAAATCAGCCCCAGCATTTT.

The rearrangement joins TRBV18 to TRBJ2-7, with 8 bases matching TRBD2. The CDR3 covers 16 residues. CDR1 and CDR2 (germline): KGHSH, LQKENI. V dropped 3 bases and J dropped 0; count of bases not matched to a gene: 7. CDR3 sequence reads: CASSPQAGDLSYEQYF. CDR3 sequence (DNA): TGTGCCAGCTCACCCCAAGCGGGAGACCTCTCCTACGAGCAGTACTTC.

The chain carries TRBV7-8 and TRBJ2-1, with D unresolved. Between the trimmed V and J ends, which lost 2 bases and 15 bases, there was a span of 14 bases. The germline V gene has CDR1 SGHVS and CDR2 FQNEAQ. The CDR3 length is 12 residues. CDR3 residues: CASSLNSRKRFF. The CDR3 DNA sequence: TGTGCCAGCAGCTTAAATAGTAGAAAACGGTTCTTC. The entire variable domain, with the rest obtained from reference TRBV7-8 and TRBJ2-1, is as follows: GAGVSQSPRYKVAKRGQDVALRCDPISGHVSLFWYQQALGQGPEFLTYFQNEAQLDKSGLPSDRFFAERPEGSVSTLKIQRTQQEDSAVYLCASSLNSRKRFFGPGTRLTVL.

This chain uses TRBV5-8 with TRBJ2-1; D ambiguous. V was clipped by 7 bases and J by 0 bases, with 14 bases between them. The CDR3 spans 15 residues. The germline V gene has CDR1 SGHTS and CDR2 YDEGEE. CDR3 DNA sequence: TGTGCCAGCCGTTACGTCGCTAGCTCCTACAATGAGCAGTTCTTC. This sequence encodes CASRYVASSYNEQFF.

The V and J genes are TRBV5-4 and TRBJ1-2; D may be TRBD1 (5 bases). The CDR3 runs to 15 residues. The V and J ends lost 0 bases and 8 bases respectively, with 17 bases between them. Germline V CDR1 and CDR2: SGHNT, YYREEE (reference sequence). DNA for the CDR3: TGTGCCAGCAGCTTGGATCCGGGGGGAGTAGAGGGCTACACCTTC. Residues: CASSLDPGGVEGYTF.